This T cell receptor (beta chain) stems from a study of cytomegalovirus exposure and HLA in healthy donors (dated by TCRdb to 2016 to 2017). For the wider study: According to an earlier analysis of a few hundred of the donors, about 179 million T cells yielded over 100 million unique TCR beta sequences and 276 Gb of sequence data. In a later analysis, previously published TCR beta repertoires from 670 or so donors were re-analyzed and high-resolution HLA genotyping was added so that TCR occurrence patterns could be studied. The study used immunosequencing to profile the T cell repertoires of under 700 subjects and linked those repertoires to cytomegalovirus serostatus. The later analysis used no new phenotypic data to find candidate immune exposures, relying instead on TCR beta sequences and their occurrence across donors. Alongside the repertoire data, information on donor age, sex, ethnicity and CMV serostatus was compiled. The study aimed to test whether signatures of past pathogen exposure could be identified by cataloging public T cell receptors. About 300 gigabases of sequencing data and tens of millions of unique TCR sequences were included in an early release covering 500 to 750 HLA-typed donors. Class I and class II HLA loci were covered by the typing at four-digit resolution. Along with the approximately 700-subject first cohort, a separate validation cohort of around 120 different subjects was used. Of the 300 to 500 genotyped donors, 75% to 85% were placed in the genetic ancestry cluster associated with self-reported Caucasian donors. To predict cytomegalovirus infection status, the study brought together high-throughput TCR immunosequencing, statistical association of individual TCRs with disease status, and machine learning. Typing coverage varied by locus: roughly 620-640 donors for A, B, C, DRB1 and DQB1; roughly 520 for DQA1; 600 to 610 for DPA1; roughly 450 for DPB1. A few DR-DQ haplotypes were treated as single units for association and clustering because of strong linkage in the cohort. In an earlier analysis of around 540 of the donors, high-throughput TCR beta sequencing was used to judge whether each TCR beta V gene segment behaved as functional or pseudogenic. In a later genetic analysis, genome-wide SNP genotypes for about three fifths of the 666 donors were used, and that subset was treated as a discovery cohort. Among roughly 400 genotyped donors of the cohort, an average of roughly 230,000 unique TCR beta nucleotide sequences was sequenced per donor, of which about 18% were non-productive. Every repertoire in the discovery cohort had been generated on one and the same sequencing platform. Study-level results and caveats: Because HLA typing was missing for some donors at each locus, association tests included only the typed subset. In a later analysis, the rate of TCR association differed among HLA loci, with DRB1 alleles having the most associated TCRs and HLA-C alleles having the fewest. A later genetic analysis reported fewer N-insertions in productive TCRs among donors in an Asian-associated ancestry cluster than the roughly 700-donor mean. Specific HLA alleles were associated with 15,000 to 20,000 TCR beta sequences at a false discovery rate of 0.05 in a later analysis. In a later analysis, HLA-associated TCR beta chains were found to be more clonally expanded and to have lower generation probabilities than equally common non-associated chains. An association between a missense DCLRE1C variant and V-gene and J-gene trimming of TCR beta chains was found in a later genetic analysis and replicated in an independent cohort. This cohort had only TCR beta chains sequenced, and the lack of alpha or paired-chain data limited which features could be detected. Sequencing depth was assumed to be roughly uniform across donors in the presence/absence analyses, though that assumption may not hold. It was suggested by the authors that the approach could potentially be generalized to other disease states and immunological phenotypes. When HLA alleles, especially DR and DQ, strongly co-occurred, TCR associations were difficult to assign to individual alleles. A total of roughly 160 TCR beta chains were listed by the study as associated with cytomegalovirus. A further reported finding was that TCR beta sequences accurately predicted the HLA-A and HLA-B alleles for most subjects in the first cohort. The only immune exposure information available for the cohort was CMV serostatus. Three of the identified cytomegalovirus-associated TCR beta chains were confirmed in vitro to be specific for cytomegalovirus antigens. Some IMGT-functional V segments, including TRBV6-2 and TRBV6-3, could not be distinguished by the 87-base-pair reads and were therefore excluded. The classifier was reported to diagnose cytomegalovirus status with high specificity and sensitivity in both the original cohort and the validation cohort. Because counts were too low, 15 to 20 rarely observed V segments, including chromosome 9 orphons, were excluded from the earlier analysis of roughly 580 of the donors. A later analysis reported that several top co-occurrence clusters appeared linked to parvovirus B19, influenza, CMV and Epstein-Barr virus. In an earlier analysis of about 540 of the donors, most TCR beta V segments were observed in productive rearrangements about 87% or about 30% of the time, broadly matching IMGT annotations. Most TCR sequences were seen in very few donors, while some public TCRs were found in many individuals. Most CMV-associated TCR beta chains appeared to be HLA-restricted in a later analysis, and the HLA associations seemed to be driven largely by CMV exposure. Linkage disequilibrium might explain the correlated functional status among segregating V segments, but an unknown experimental factor could not be excluded. A group of highly shared sequence variants was considered likely to be a technical artifact of the sequencing pipeline.

The cohort consisted of 666 healthy bone marrow donors. At the time of sampling, every cohort member was nominally healthy, though immune exposures that went unrecorded were likely present. The donor was CMV seronegative and belonged to the group of several hundred seronegative cohort members. Each donor provided a peripheral blood sample, and peripheral blood mononuclear cells were used for TCR beta sequencing. The Qiagen DNeasy Blood Extraction Kit was used to extract genomic DNA from the blood cell samples. Libraries were prepared through the immunoSEQ multiplex PCR assay. For the multiplex PCR, a mixture combining 60 forward primers for TCR Vbeta segments and 13 reverse primers for TCR Jbeta segments was used. A multiplex PCR assay on genomic DNA amplified the CDR3 region of rearranged TCR beta genes. Amplified TCR beta libraries were sequenced as 87-base-pair reads on the Illumina HiSeq System. The authors' pipeline ran thus. In a later analysis, around 80 million unique TCR beta chains were counted across the 500 to 700 repertoires, and around 10 million of these chains were shared by at least two donors. Raw reads were error-corrected and collapsed into unique sequences by a nearest-neighbor algorithm in which closely related sequences were merged to remove PCR and sequencing errors. CDR3 sequences were aligned to IMGT reference sequences to assign V, D and J gene segments. For a sequence to be retained, at least a six-nucleotide match to both a V gene segment and a J gene segment was required. Rearrangements were called productive when the CDR3 lacked stop codons and stayed in frame with V and J; all others were non-productive. Following IMGT convention, CDR3 was defined as the stretch from the second conserved V-encoded cysteine to the conserved J-encoded phenylalanine. The earlier analysis of about 500 of the donors excluded sequences that lacked an unambiguous match to a single V gene segment. In an earlier analysis of a few hundred of the donors, V segments were called functional above 56.7% productive rearrangements and were called segregating when the between-donor standard deviation exceeded 5%. A statistical classification framework was developed to diagnose cytomegalovirus status using the catalog of TCR beta chain sequences. V and J gene assignment, in a later analysis, came from comparing TCR nucleotide sequences with IMGT/GENE-DB human TR gene sequences. A later analysis assigned CDR3 sequences and most-parsimonious VDJ recombination scenarios with the TCRdist pipeline. In a later analysis, each TCR beta chain was defined by its CDR3 amino acid sequence together with its V-gene family, and reads lacking a unique V-gene family were excluded. In a later analysis, fewer than 650 highly shared, low-generation-probability nucleotide sequences were removed to address suspected cross-contamination and a sequencing artifact. A later analysis calculated a clonal expansion index for each public chain from normalized within-repertoire ranks of inferred template counts. In a later analysis, generation probabilities were computed using a VDJ recombination model fitted to out-of-frame rearrangements, and the results were checked against IGoR. Hypergeometric tests were used in a later analysis to score TCR-TCR, TCR-HLA and TCR-CMV co-occurrence, with a repertoire-size bias correction applied to the TCR pairs. False discovery rates were estimated in a later analysis by permuting HLA or CMV assignments 20 times. In a later analysis, co-occurring TCRs were grouped with DBSCAN, and TCRdist sequence similarity was added when clustering was performed within HLA-allele-positive subsets. Co-occurrence clustering excluded repertoires with fewer than 30,000 or more than 120,000 public chains, plus five with anomalous nucleotide sharing. The source is immuneACCESS, and TCRdb retained only in-frame sequences with V and J called. Part of the clones is not carried over; for the studies checked, unresolved V genes explain less than half of this, and the remainder is unexplained. V, J and clone size were drawn from that table, and D and trimming were deduced from the DNA. A total of 200,000 or so clones appear in this sample, 70% to 85% of them only once. Around 0.1% of the sample rests with the top ten.

CDR1 and CDR2 are drawn from the germline V gene (reference sequence): MNHEY, SMNVEV. The trim is 2 bases for V and 11 bases for J, with a gap of 13 bases between the germline ends. The CDR3 spans 14 residues, from the cysteine through the phenylalanine. Only the CDR3 part of the read is kept: 42 bases, read in frame from the first base. This clone was counted a single time. Its target antigen remains unknown. Base qualities were left out, and no much larger clone turns up one base away. The receptor was derived from a boy aged 2 to 10 in good health and CMV-seronegative. Input material: PBMCs. The rearranged segments are TRBV27 and TRBJ1-6; the D gene cannot be resolved reliably. The CDR3 has the sequence CASSLNSGRTPLHF. The sequenced DNA is TGTGCCAGCAGTTTAAACTCGGGGAGAACACCCCTCCACTTT.